This TCR beta chain was obtained from a study of cytomegalovirus exposure and HLA in healthy donors. Overall study: A later analysis reported the roughly 130 validation repertoires used the same platform as the 550 to 800 first-cohort repertoires.

The V gene end was trimmed by 5 bases and the J gene end by 2 bases; junction bases not matched to a gene: 11. Per germline, CDR1 LNHDA and CDR2 SQIVND (reference sequence). The CDR3 loop spans 16 amino acids. Repertoires were generated with immunoSEQ multiplex PCR, while TCRdb's copy carries only in-frame clones and drops some. The sample consists of 150,000 to 200,000 clones, around 82% of them appearing once. Study-level results: Across donors, most TCRs were seen rarely, yet some public ones were widespread.

Concerning this clone itself: The antigen remains undetermined.

The sample comprised PBMCs. The TCR was taken from a man aged 25 to 40 in good health and CMV-seropositive. The rearrangement joins TRBV19 to TRBJ2-7, with 8 bases lining up with TRBD2. The DNA of the CDR3 is TGTGCCAGTAGTGCCCGGGGTAGCGGGACAACCTACGAGCAGTACTTC. This codes for CASSARGSGTTYEQYF.